Shown below are 8 T cell receptor beta chains from a single sample sequenced in a study of control samples from healthy donors and cancer patients. Assay used: immunoSEQ multiplex PCR; TCRdb lists only in-frame clones, some missing. Of approximately 160,000 clones listed, under 95% are singletons. Sample: blood. These receptors were obtained from a woman aged 18-30 years in good health.

On this clone: An end of the junction differs from the germline gene, which may be a read error. The CDR3 loop reads CASSLARGRANQPQHF. The CDR3 coding sequence is TGTGCTAGCAGCTTAGCAAGGGGCAGGGCCAATCAGCCCCAGCATTTT. V is TRBV7-7 and J is TRBJ1-5; maybe TRBD1 (5 bases). Looked up from germline, CDR1 is SSHAT and CDR2 is FNYEAQ (reference sequence). This CDR3 spans 16 amino acids.

V and J are TRBV4-2 and TRBJ1-5, with D perhaps matching TRBD1 (5 bases). Germline CDR1 LGHNA, CDR2 YNFKEQ. This CDR3 contains 16 residues. V was clipped by 1 base and J by 7 bases, with 17 bases between them. This CDR3 reads CASSQVGGAGLQPQHF. The CDR3 nucleotides are TGTGCCAGCAGCCAAGTCGGCGGTGCGGGGCTACAGCCCCAGCATTTT.

The V and J genes are TRBV11-3 and TRBJ1-4; 12 bases are a match to TRBD1. Germline CDR1 reads SGHNT; CDR2 reads YENEEA. This CDR3 region has 19 residues. Trimming cost V 0 bases and J 0 bases; bases outside gene matches: 5. The CDR3 spells CASSLEPGQGATTNEKLFF. CDR3 in DNA: TGTGCCAGCAGCTTAGAGCCGGGACAGGGGGCTACAACTAATGAAAAACTGTTTTTT. Drawing the rest from reference TRBV11-3 and TRBJ1-4, the complete variable domain is EAGVVQSPRYKIIEKKQPVAFWCNPISGHNTLYWYLQNLGQGPELLIRYENEEAVDDSQLPKDRFSAERLKGVDSTLKIQPAELGDSAVYLCASSLEPGQGATTNEKLFFGSGTQLSVL.

The chain uses TRBV28 and TRBJ1-1, with D perhaps TRBD1 (5 bases). This CDR3 has 16 residues. V was clipped by 7 bases and J by 1 base, with 19 bases between them. Germline loops: CDR1 MDHEN, CDR2 SYDVKM. CDR3 sequence (DNA): TGTGCCAGCAACAGTTTTTGGCGGGGCCCGAACACTGAAGCTTTCTTT. The encoded protein is CASNSFWRGPNTEAFF.

J is TRBJ2-5 and V is TRBV12-3 or TRBV12-4; 7 bases agree with TRBD2. The CDR3 is 13 residues long. With 6 bases clipped from V and 6 bases from J, the junction kept 7 bases outside the gene matches. CDR3 in DNA: TGTGCCAGCAGGGGGGAGGGCGGAAAGACCCAGTACTTC. Its protein product is CASRGEGGKTQYF.

The V and J genes are TRBV29-1 and TRBJ1-2; D not resolved. V gave up 5 bases and J gave up 4 bases, with 14 bases separating them. Per the germline V gene, CDR1 is SQVTM and CDR2 is ANQGSEA. The CDR3 is 13 amino acids. CDR3 DNA sequence: TGCAGCGTTCAACCGCAAAAGAGCTATGGCTACACCTTC. Protein product: CSVQPQKSYGYTF.

The chain employs TRBV5-1 and TRBJ2-3; 9 bases match TRBD2. CDR1 SGHRS and CDR2 YFSETQ come from the germline V gene. The CDR3 totals 17 residues. Germline trimming cut 0 bases from V and 5 bases from J; bases unmatched to any gene: 10. CDR3 sequence: CASSLVGSGSIGDTQYF. In nucleotides, the CDR3 is TGCGCCAGCAGCTTGGTGGGTAGCGGGAGTATCGGAGATACGCAGTATTTT.

This clone was recorded once. The V gene is TRBV6-5, the J gene TRBJ1-4; 10 bases fit TRBD1. This CDR3 spans 14 amino acids. J lost 5 bases, V lost 7 bases, and 4 bases had no gene match. Germline V gene sequence: CDR1 MNHEY, CDR2 SVGAGI. Here the CDR3 DNA reads TGTGCCAGCACTCCGGGACAGGGGAATGAAAAACTGTTTTTT. Translation: CASTPGQGNEKLFF.